The 27 T cell receptor beta chains below all came from one sample that was sequenced in a study of OX40 agonist ivuxolimab in advanced cancers. Sequencing used immunoSEQ multiplex PCR; TCRdb keeps in-frame clones, though not all of them. This table holds some 86,000 clones, about 91% found once. The specimen was CD4+ or CD8+ T cells sorted from blood, collected in a trial of the OX40 agonist ivuxolimab. The receptors originated from an adult with an advanced solid tumor such as melanoma, head and neck, liver or kidney cancer.

V and J are TRBV6-1 and TRBJ1-5; D is uncertain. Trimming pared 3 bases from V and 1 base from J, leaving 13 bases between. CDR3 length equals 16 residues. Germline CDR1 is MNHNS and CDR2 is SASEGT. The CDR3 loop is CASSDRPGASNQPQHF. The CDR3 nucleotides read TGTGCCAGCAGTGATCGTCCCGGAGCAAGCAATCAGCCCCAGCATTTT.

The gene calls are TRBV2 and TRBJ2-1; maybe TRBD2 (5 bases). The CDR3 is 13 residues long. V was cut by 3 bases and J by 9 bases, with 12 bases left in between. Germline V gene data show CDR1 as SNHLY and CDR2 as FYNNEI. The chain's CDR3 is CASSDVGVVEQFF. As DNA, the CDR3 is TGTGCCAGCAGTGATGTGGGAGTGGTTGAGCAGTTCTTC.

There are a few counts of this clone. The chain is built from TRBV20-1 and TRBJ2-7; no clear D gene. The CDR3 has 9 amino acids. CDR1 DFQATT and CDR2 SNEGSKA come from the germline V gene (reference sequence). Trimming took off 5 bases at V and 5 bases at J, with 4 bases between the two ends. As DNA, the CDR3 is TGCAGTGCTGAGAACGAGCAGTACTTC. Its translation: CSAENEQYF.

The chain links TRBV19 to TRBJ1-2; 8 bases agree with TRBD1. This CDR3 contains 16 residues. The V segment lost 7 bases and the J segment 1 base; nucleotides outside the gene matches: 11. Germline-derived CDR1 and CDR2 are LNHDA and SQIVND (reference sequence). CDR3 DNA sequence: TGTGCCAGTACCGGGACAGGCTCCTTTTTTAACTATGGCTACACCTTC. Translating gives CASTGTGSFFNYGYTF.

V and J are TRBV7-8 and TRBJ2-1, with TRBD2 identical over 8 bases. CDR1 is SGHVS and CDR2 is FQNEAQ in the germline V gene. The CDR3 loop spans 16 amino acids. The V gene end was trimmed by 0 bases and the J gene end by 6 bases; junction bases not matched to a gene: 7. CDR3 nucleotide sequence: TGTGCCAGCAGCTTAGCCCCCTCGGGACTAGTCAATGAGCAGTTCTTC. Translation gives CASSLAPSGLVNEQFF.

The chain carries TRBV29-1 and TRBJ2-7; 7 bases are a match to TRBD1. V lost 5 bases, J lost 2 bases, and 6 bases stayed unmatched. Germline CDR1 reads SQVTM; CDR2 reads ANQGSEA. The CDR3 consists of 13 residues. The CDR3 here is CSVRGQVPYEQYF. The CDR3 DNA is TGCAGCGTTCGAGGACAGGTCCCCTACGAGCAGTACTTC.

The chain has TRBV7-9 and TRBJ2-3; D unresolved. The V gene lost 7 bases and the J gene lost 3 bases, with 14 bases spanning the gap. The germline V gene encodes CDR1 SEHNR and CDR2 FQNEAQ (reference sequence). The CDR3 length is 14 residues. The CDR3 protein is CASTPRVATDTQYF. DNA for the CDR3: TGTGCCAGCACCCCTAGAGTTGCGACAGATACGCAGTATTTT.

CDR3 nucleotides: TGTGCCAGCAGTTTCTCTCCCGGCTACGAGCAGTACTTC. Translated, it gives CASSFSPGYEQYF. V is TRBV28 and J is TRBJ2-7; no reliable D call. CDR3 length equals 13 residues. Per germline, CDR1 MDHEN and CDR2 SYDVKM. V shed 3 bases and J shed 3 bases, with 9 bases lying between them. Supplemented by reference TRBV28 and TRBJ2-7, the full variable domain reads DVKVTQSSRYLVKRTGEKVFLECVQDMDHENMFWYRQDPGLGLRLIYFSYDVKMKEKGDIPEGYSVSREKKERFSLILESASTNQTSMYLCASSFSPGYEQYFGPGTRLTVT.

This rearrangement joins TRBV5-6 to TRBJ2-1; D is perhaps TRBD1 (5 bases). Germline V gene sequence: CDR1 SGHDT, CDR2 YYEEEE. This CDR3 spans 17 amino acids. Trimming shortened V by 0 bases and J by 3 bases, and 16 bases separated the two germline ends. CDR3 nucleotides: TGTGCCAGCAGCTTGGTGAAAGGGGAACGCATCTACAATGAGCAGTTCTTC. This sequence encodes CASSLVKGERIYNEQFF.

The CDR3 here is CASSGGRGKEKLFF. CDR3 bases: TGCGCCAGCAGCGGGGGGCGGGGAAAGGAAAAACTGTTTTTT. The rearrangement links TRBV5-1 to TRBJ1-4, with D possibly TRBD1 on 6 matching bases. The V gene's germline CDR1 is SGHRS and CDR2 YFSETQ. Trimming shortened V by 4 bases and J by 8 bases, and 15 bases separated the two germline ends. This CDR3 comprises 14 residues.

This chain uses TRBV4-2 with TRBJ2-1, with 14 bases that match TRBD2. V trimming: 4 bases; J trimming: 7 bases; junction bases outside the gene matches: 12. The germline gives CDR1 LGHNA, CDR2 YNFKEQ. The CDR3 totals 18 residues. The CDR3 nucleotides read TGTGCCAGCAGCCGGGCAAGTTCGGGACTAGCGGGAGCTAATGAGCAGTTCTTC. This gives the protein CASSRASSGLAGANEQFF.

The V gene is TRBV7-3, the J gene TRBJ2-1; the match to TRBD2 covers 9 bases. The CDR3 extends over 14 amino acids. The J segment lost 4 bases and the V segment lost 3 bases, leaving 1 base of the junction unmatched. Germline CDR1 reads SGHTA; CDR2 reads FQGTGA. CDR3 nucleotides: TGTGCCAGCAGCTTTAGCGGGAGTTACAATGAGCAGTTCTTC. Its translation is CASSFSGSYNEQFF.

The V and J genes are TRBV2 and TRBJ2-5, with a possible D match to TRBD1 (6 bases). CDR1 and CDR2 (germline): SNHLY, FYNNEI. V was cut by 6 bases and J by 2 bases, with 10 bases left in between. The CDR3 is 13 amino acids. The CDR3 here is CASSQQGQETQYF. The CDR3 DNA follows: TGTGCCAGCAGCCAACAGGGACAAGAGACCCAGTACTTC.

This clone was counted a single time. The CDR3 nucleotides are TGTGCCAGCAAATCCGGGACAGGGTCCCCTGAAGCTTTCTTT. It encodes CASKSGTGSPEAFF. The chain is built from TRBV28 and TRBJ1-1; 9 bases are shared with TRBD1. V shed 7 bases, J shed 6 bases, and the junction held 9 bases outside the gene matches. Germline V lookup: CDR1 MDHEN, CDR2 SYDVKM. The CDR3 contains 14 residues.

The rearrangement links TRBV30 to TRBJ2-5; TRBD1 aligns across 11 bases. The CDR3 sequence is 13 residues long. The germline V gene encodes CDR1 GTSNPN and CDR2 SVGIG (reference sequence). Germline trimming cut 6 bases from V and 4 bases from J; bases unmatched to any gene: 4. The DNA for the CDR3 is TGTGCCTGCGGGACAGGGGGGAGAGAGACCCAGTACTTC. It specifies CACGTGGRETQYF.

This clone has a handful of counts. The genes are TRBV27 and TRBJ1-1; D ambiguous. Trimming shortened V by 8 bases and J by 5 bases, and 12 bases separated the two germline ends. Germline CDR1 is MNHEY and CDR2 is SMNVEV (reference sequence). The length of the CDR3 is 12 residues. The CDR3 DNA is TGTGCCAGCGCAACTTGGGGAACTGAAGCTTTCTTT. It yields the protein CASATWGTEAFF.

The chain uses TRBV14 and TRBJ2-5; D gene unclear. The CDR3 sequence is 11 residues long. CDR1 and CDR2 (germline): SGHDN, FVKESK. V was trimmed by 3 bases and J by 5 bases, leaving 4 bases between them. The CDR3 here is CASSHTETQYF. In DNA form, the CDR3 reads TGTGCCAGCAGCCATACGGAGACCCAGTACTTC.

This rearrangement joins TRBV11-2 to TRBJ1-1; D perhaps matches TRBD1 (6 bases). This CDR3 is 14 amino acids long. V was pared by 5 bases and J by 3 bases, with 13 bases between. CDR1 and CDR2 from the germline V gene are SGHAT and FQNNGV. Here the CDR3 DNA reads TGTGCCAGCAGCGGGGGCAGTGGGGACACTGAAGCTTTCTTT. The encoded protein is CASSGGSGDTEAFF.

The rearrangement uses TRBV18 and TRBJ2-3, with 9 positions matching TRBD2. J gave up 1 base and V 3 bases, and 2 bases lay outside the gene matches. The CDR3 has 15 residues. Germline V lookup: CDR1 KGHSH, CDR2 LQKENI. The CDR3 here is CASSPWTSGTDTQYF. CDR3 in DNA: TGTGCCAGCTCACCGTGGACTAGCGGCACAGATACGCAGTATTTT. The complete variable domain, with remaining parts taken from reference TRBV18 and TRBJ2-3, reads NAGVMQNPRHLVRRRGQEARLRCSPMKGHSHVYWYRQLPEEGLKFMVYLQKENIIDESGMPKERFSAEFPKEGPSILRIQQVVRGDSAAYFCASSPWTSGTDTQYFGPGTRLTVL.

The chain carries TRBV28 and TRBJ2-7, with D possibly TRBD1 on 6 matching bases. Germline CDR1 is MDHEN and CDR2 is SYDVKM. V lost 2 bases to trimming and J lost 4 bases, with 18 bases between them. This CDR3 region has 16 residues. The CDR3 sequence: CASSLGFGQGIYEQYF. DNA of the CDR3: TGTGCCAGCAGTTTAGGGTTCGGGCAGGGGATTTACGAGCAGTACTTC.

CDR3 in amino acids: CASSLNRGETQYF. The CDR3 DNA sequence: TGTGCCAGCAGTTTAAACAGGGGGGAGACCCAGTACTTC. V is TRBV27 and J is TRBJ2-5, with 8 bases fitting TRBD1. Looked up from germline, CDR1 is MNHEY and CDR2 is SMNVEV (reference sequence). The CDR3 has 13 residues. Trimming cost V 2 bases and J 5 bases; bases outside gene matches: 1.

The chain is built from TRBV27 and TRBJ2-5; the match to TRBD1 covers 8 bases. Per germline, CDR1 MNHEY and CDR2 SMNVEV (reference sequence). The CDR3 length is 16 residues. J gave up 2 bases and V 9 bases, and 14 bases lay outside the gene matches. DNA for the CDR3: TGTGCCAGTCGGAAAGACAGGGGATTGAGGCAAGAGACCCAGTACTTC. This translates into CASRKDRGLRQETQYF.

This clone was seen a single time. The rearrangement links TRBV5-1 to TRBJ1-1; unclear D gene. The CDR3 contains 13 residues. Germline V lookup: CDR1 SGHRS, CDR2 YFSETQ. V shed 4 bases and J shed 6 bases, with 13 bases lying between them. In nucleotides, the CDR3 is TGCGCCAGCAGCCCGATCAACAGCGCTGAAGCTTTCTTT. Encoded protein: CASSPINSAEAFF.

The rearrangement links TRBV7-2 to TRBJ2-2; 8 nucleotides agree with TRBD2. Trimming took 5 bases from V and 5 from J; bases not matched to a gene: 10. The CDR3 runs to 16 residues. The germline CDR1 and CDR2 sequences are SGHTA and FQGNSA. The CDR3 spells CASSLLAGSGTGELFF. The CDR3 nucleotides read TGTGCCAGCAGCCTATTAGCGGGGAGTGGGACCGGGGAGCTGTTTTTT.

The chain employs TRBV18 and TRBJ2-1; 12 bases fit TRBD2. The CDR3 is 17 residues long. V shed 0 bases, J shed 1 base, and the junction held 1 base outside the gene matches. Germline V CDR1 and CDR2: KGHSH, LQKENI. In nucleotides, the CDR3 is TGTGCCAGCTCACCACCTGGACTAGCGGGATCCTACAATGAGCAGTTCTTC. Amino acid sequence: CASSPPGLAGSYNEQFF.

The chain employs TRBV28 and TRBJ1-1; maybe TRBD1 (6 bases). In germline, CDR1 is MDHEN, CDR2 SYDVKM. V was pared by 2 bases and J by 6 bases, with 13 bases between. The CDR3 spans 14 residues. CDR3 coding DNA: TGTGCCAGCAGTTTACTCGGGGGCGCTGCTGAAGCTTTCTTT. Protein: CASSLLGGAAEAFF.

This clone was observed a single time. The V and J genes are TRBV28 and TRBJ1-4, with 8 bases identical to TRBD1. The V gene end was trimmed by 3 bases and the J gene end by 7 bases; junction bases not matched to a gene: 4. The length of the CDR3 is 14 residues. CDR1 MDHEN and CDR2 SYDVKM come from the germline V gene. The CDR3 is CASSLGDRSEKLFF. In DNA, the CDR3 is TGTGCCAGCAGTTTGGGGGACAGGTCTGAAAAACTGTTTTTT.